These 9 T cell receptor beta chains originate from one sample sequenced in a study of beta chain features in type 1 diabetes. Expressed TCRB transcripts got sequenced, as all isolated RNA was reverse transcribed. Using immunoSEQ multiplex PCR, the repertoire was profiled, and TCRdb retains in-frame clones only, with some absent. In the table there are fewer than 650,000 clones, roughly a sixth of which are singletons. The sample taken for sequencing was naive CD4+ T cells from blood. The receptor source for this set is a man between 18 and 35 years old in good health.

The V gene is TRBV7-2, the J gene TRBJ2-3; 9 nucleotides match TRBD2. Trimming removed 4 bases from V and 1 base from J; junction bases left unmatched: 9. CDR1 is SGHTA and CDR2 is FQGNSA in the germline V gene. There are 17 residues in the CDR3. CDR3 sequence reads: CASSYLVSSGGTDTQYF. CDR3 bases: TGTGCCAGCAGCTACTTGGTGTCTAGCGGGGGCACAGATACGCAGTATTTT.

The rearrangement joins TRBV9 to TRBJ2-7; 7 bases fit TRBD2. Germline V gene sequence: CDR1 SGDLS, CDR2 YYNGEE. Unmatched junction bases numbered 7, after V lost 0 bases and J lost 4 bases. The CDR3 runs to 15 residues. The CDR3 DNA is TGTGCCAGCAGCGTAGTTGGCGGGAGTGTATACGAGCAGTACTTC. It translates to CASSVVGGSVYEQYF.

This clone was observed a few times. The CDR3 coding sequence is TGTGCCAGCAGCGGAGGGACAGGAGATCAGCCCCAGCATTTT. It encodes CASSGGTGDQPQHF. The chain combines TRBV9 with TRBJ1-5; 8 bases agree with TRBD1. Germline assignment: CDR1 SGDLS and CDR2 YYNGEE. The junction had 4 bases not matched to a gene; V was cut back by 3 bases and J by 5 bases. The CDR3 sequence is 14 residues long.

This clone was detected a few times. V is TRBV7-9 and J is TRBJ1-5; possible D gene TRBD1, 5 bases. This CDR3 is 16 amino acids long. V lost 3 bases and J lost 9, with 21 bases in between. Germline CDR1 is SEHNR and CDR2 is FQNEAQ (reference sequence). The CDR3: CASSFPGGATGLPQHF. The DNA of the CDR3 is TGTGCCAGCAGCTTCCCTGGGGGTGCTACGGGATTGCCCCAGCATTTT.

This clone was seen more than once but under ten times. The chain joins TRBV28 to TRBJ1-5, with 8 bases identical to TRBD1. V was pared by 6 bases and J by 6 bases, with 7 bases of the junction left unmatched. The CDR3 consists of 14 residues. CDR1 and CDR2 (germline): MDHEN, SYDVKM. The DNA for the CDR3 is TGTGCCAGCAGCAGGGGGCCAAGCGGTCAGCCCCAGCATTTT. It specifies CASSRGPSGQPQHF.

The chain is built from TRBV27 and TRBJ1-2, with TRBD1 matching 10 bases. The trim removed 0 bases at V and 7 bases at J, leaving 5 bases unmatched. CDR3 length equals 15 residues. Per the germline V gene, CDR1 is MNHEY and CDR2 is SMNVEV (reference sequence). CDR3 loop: CASSLSDRGPTGYTF. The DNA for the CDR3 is TGTGCCAGCAGTTTATCTGACAGGGGGCCTACTGGCTACACCTTC.

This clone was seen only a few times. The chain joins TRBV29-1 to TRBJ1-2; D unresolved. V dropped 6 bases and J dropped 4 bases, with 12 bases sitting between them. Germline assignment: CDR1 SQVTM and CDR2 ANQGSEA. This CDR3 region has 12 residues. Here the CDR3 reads CSVTDRFYGYTF. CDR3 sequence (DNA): TGCAGCGTCACGGACCGGTTCTATGGCTACACCTTC.

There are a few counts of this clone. The CDR3 DNA sequence: TGTGCCAGCTCACCACTGAGCGGGAGCACAGATACGCAGTATTTT. This sequence encodes CASSPLSGSTDTQYF. The chain combines TRBV18 with TRBJ2-3; possibly TRBD2 for D (6 bases). Germline values: CDR1 KGHSH, CDR2 LQKENI. Between the trimmed V and J ends, which lost 1 base and 0 bases, there was a span of 8 bases. The CDR3 has 15 amino acids.

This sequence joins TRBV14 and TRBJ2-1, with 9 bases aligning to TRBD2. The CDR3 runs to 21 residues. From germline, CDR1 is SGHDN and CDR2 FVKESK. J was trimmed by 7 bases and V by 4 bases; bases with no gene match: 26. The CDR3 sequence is CASSPRASPGQRLAVGNEQFF. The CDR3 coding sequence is TGTGCCAGCAGCCCCCGAGCTTCACCGGGACAACGACTAGCGGTTGGAAATGAGCAGTTCTTC. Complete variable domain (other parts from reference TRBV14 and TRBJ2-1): EAGVTQFPSHSVIEKGQTVTLRCDPISGHDNLYWYRRVMGKEIKFLLHFVKESKQDESGMPNNRFLAERTGGTYSTLKVQPAELEDSGVYFCASSPRASPGQRLAVGNEQFFGPGTRLTVL.